Listed here is a single T cell receptor beta chain. Its antigen is not identified. This record comes from a study of Tregs in tolerant kidney transplant recipients. The length of the CDR3 is 15 residues. Germline V lookup: CDR1 SGHRS, CDR2 YFSETQ. Trimming pared 0 bases from V and 1 base from J, leaving 10 bases between. TCRdb's copy holds only in-frame clones and misses some; the assay was immunoSEQ multiplex PCR. This table has 45,000 to 55,000 clones, about 91% appearing once. Recipients received nonmyeloablative bone marrow transplants from related graft donors, with transient mixed chimerism. General observations from the study: The small number of patients limits these findings pending further validation.

The source is a human patient who received a combined kidney and bone marrow transplant. Part of the T cells may come from the graft donor. The sample here was CD8+ T cells from blood (PBMCs), taken 24 months after the transplant. The chain uses TRBV5-1 and TRBJ2-5; maybe TRBD1 (6 bases). The CDR3 DNA sequence: TGCGCCAGCAGCTTGGACAGGGCGCCCCAAGAGACCCAGTACTTC. This translates into CASSLDRAPQETQYF.